These 2 T cell receptor beta chains came from one sample sequenced in a study of T-cell memory formation after mild COVID-19 (TCRdb year 2021). Library construction relied on 5' RACE. Sequencer: Illumina NovaSeq 6000. TCRdb ran its own pipeline on the public reads, namely fastp trimming at Q25 and MiXCR clone calling, and kept in-frame beta chains. Here each entry gathers all rows of one CDR3 protein and keeps the most common genes and DNA. Within this sample are 350,000 to 500,000 distinct CDR3 sequences, with over 15% of them counted one time only. The ten largest clones add up to about 22% of the sample. The sequenced sample consisted of PBMCs or a T cell subset sorted from them (not recorded which). The receptors stem from a young man who had mild COVID-19 (a few samples of this study predate the infection). The sample titles of this study are shuffled in the database, so cell type and time point are left out; the donor was told from shared clones.

In its sample, this clonotype was seen a few times. The J gene is TRBJ2-7, the V gene TRBV18; D not resolved. Germline CDR1 KGHSH, CDR2 LQKENI. V lost 0 bases and J 2 bases, leaving 5 bases between the germline ends. The CDR3 runs to 13 residues. The CDR3 region is CASSPPVAYEQYV. The CDR3 DNA is TGTGCCAGCTCACCACCAGTCGCCTACGAGCAGTACGTC.

This clonotype was observed a handful of times. V is TRBV5-1 and J is TRBJ2-7; 10 nucleotides align to TRBD1. V shed 4 bases and J 4 bases; nucleotides not matched to a gene: 11. Germline loops: CDR1 SGHRS, CDR2 YFSETQ. This CDR3 is 16 amino acids long. The CDR3 DNA is TGCGCCAGCAGCACCCCGGACAGGGGGATATCTTACGAGCAGTACTTC. Translation: CASSTPDRGISYEQYF.